Shown below are 25 T cell receptor beta chains from a single sample sequenced in a study of CD8+ T cells in alopecia areata. Stated treatment: oral pan-JAK inhibitor, 5-10 mg twice daily. Reverse transcription of extracted RNA yielded cDNA, which provided the sequencing template. Produced via immunoSEQ multiplex PCR; TCRdb's table is partial and in-frame only. The table lists 150,000 to 200,000 clones, roughly 70% of them singletons. The sequenced sample was CD4+ T cells sorted from blood, obtained around week 50, from a patient treated with tofacitinib. The receptors originated from a human donor with alopecia areata.

The CDR3 reads CSVAQGGDEQYF. In DNA form, the CDR3 reads TGCAGCGTTGCACAGGGGGGCGACGAGCAGTACTTC. The gene calls are TRBV29-1 and TRBJ2-7; the match to TRBD1 covers 8 bases. Looked up from germline, CDR1 is SQVTM and CDR2 is ANQGSEA. This CDR3 is built from 12 residues. V shed 4 bases, J shed 5 bases, and the junction held 4 bases outside the gene matches.

The chain employs TRBV30 and TRBJ1-1; D unresolved. Germline V gene lookup returns CDR1 GTSNPN and CDR2 SVGIG (reference sequence). V dropped 2 bases and J dropped 11 bases, with 21 bases sitting between them. The CDR3 contains 14 residues. As DNA, the CDR3 is TGTGCCTGGAGTCGCCAAAGTTTCTCCCTGGATGCTTTCTTT. Its protein product is CAWSRQSFSLDAFF. The complete variable domain, with remaining parts taken from reference TRBV30 and TRBJ1-1, reads SQTIHQWPATLVQPVGSPLSLECTVEGTSNPNLYWYRQAAGRGLQLLFYSVGIGQISSEVPQNLSASRPQDRQFILSSKKLLLSDSGFYLCAWSRQSFSLDAFFGQGTRLTVV.

The CDR3 region is CSVLGRGPHGYTF. As DNA, the CDR3 is TGCAGCGTCCTGGGGAGGGGTCCCCATGGCTACACCTTC. The chain is built from TRBV29-1 and TRBJ1-2; the D gene is possibly TRBD1 (5 bases). Trimming removed 6 bases from V and 6 bases from J, with 17 bases in between. The CDR3 spans 13 residues. Germline CDR1 SQVTM, CDR2 ANQGSEA.

The rearrangement uses TRBV5-1 and TRBJ2-5, with a tentative D call TRBD2 (6 bases). Germline lookup yields CDR1 SGHRS and CDR2 YFSETQ. Trimming shortened V by 6 bases and J by 5 bases, and 17 bases separated the two germline ends. The CDR3 has 14 amino acids. The CDR3 reads CASTLSGVGETQYF. The CDR3 coding sequence is TGCGCCAGCACCCTATCGGGGGTCGGGGAGACCCAGTACTTC.

J is TRBJ1-1 and V is TRBV15; a possible D gene is TRBD1 (6 bases). Germline values: CDR1 LNHNV, CDR2 YYDKDF (reference sequence). The CDR3 length is 13 residues. Trimming cost V 0 bases and J 8 bases, with 10 bases left between them. The CDR3 DNA reads TGTGCCACCAGCAGAGATTTTCAGGGGGAAGCTTTCTTT. Protein sequence: CATSRDFQGEAFF.

This clone was recorded only once. V usage is TRBV30 and J usage is TRBJ1-4; D not resolved. Looked up from germline, CDR1 is GTSNPN and CDR2 is SVGIG (reference sequence). This CDR3 contains 12 residues. Trimming took 0 bases from V and 5 from J, leaving 4 bases between them. The CDR3 region is CAWSVLNEKLFF. The CDR3 nucleotides read TGTGCCTGGAGTGTACTGAATGAAAAACTGTTTTTT.

This chain links TRBV29-1 with TRBJ2-1; D call uncertain. V lost 7 bases and J 1 base, leaving 14 bases between the germline ends. The CDR3 contains 14 residues. Germline-derived CDR1 and CDR2 are SQVTM and ANQGSEA. The CDR3 region is CSAGDISSYNEQFF. The DNA for the CDR3 is TGCAGCGCCGGAGATATCTCGTCCTACAATGAGCAGTTCTTC.

This clone was seen only a few times. This chain connects TRBV7-2 to TRBJ1-5; D is undetermined. Trimming shortened V by 1 base and J by 5 bases, and 6 bases separated the two germline ends. CDR3 size: 13 residues. Germline lookup yields CDR1 SGHTA and CDR2 FQGNSA. The DNA of the CDR3 is TGTGCCAGCAGCTTAGTGGGGTATCAGCCCCAGCATTTT. It is translated as CASSLVGYQPQHF.

On this clone itself: One base away lies a much larger clone, so this may be a sequencing read error. The rearrangement joins TRBV5-6 to TRBJ1-1; unclear D gene. This CDR3 has 11 amino acids. Germline CDR1 SGHDT, CDR2 YYEEEE. V lost 4 bases to trimming and J lost 3 bases, with 4 bases between them. The CDR3 region is CASSRDTEAFF. The CDR3 DNA follows: TGTGCCAGCAGCCGTGACACTGAAGCTTTCTTT.

The gene calls are TRBV30 and TRBJ1-2; 9 bases agree with TRBD1. The germline V gene encodes CDR1 GTSNPN and CDR2 SVGIG (reference sequence). After removal of 3 bases from V and 5 bases from J, the junction contained 4 bases not matched to a gene. CDR3 length: 13 residues. CDR3 nucleotide sequence: TGTGCCTGGAGCGGGGACAGGGAATATGGCTACACCTTC. Protein: CAWSGDREYGYTF.

The V and J genes are TRBV30 and TRBJ1-5; TRBD1 might be the D (5 bases). Germline CDR1 and CDR2: GTSNPN and SVGIG (reference sequence). This CDR3 region has 15 residues. V lost 4 bases and J 4 bases, leaving 17 bases between the germline ends. The CDR3 loop reads CAWNSPGTANQPQHF. The CDR3 DNA reads as TGTGCCTGGAACTCCCCCGGGACCGCGAATCAGCCCCAGCATTTT.

This clone was recorded a few times. The chain combines TRBV29-1 with TRBJ1-2; D perhaps matches TRBD1 (5 bases). CDR1 is SQVTM and CDR2 is ANQGSEA in the germline V gene. V gave up 7 bases and J gave up 8 bases, with 17 bases separating them. CDR3 length equals 12 residues. The CDR3 is CSAIGDRAGYTF. The CDR3 coding sequence is TGCAGCGCGATTGGGGACCGCGCGGGCTACACCTTC.

This clone was counted between two and nine times. This rearrangement joins TRBV5-1 to TRBJ2-3; TRBD1 matches 10 bases. Trimming at V came to 7 bases and at J to 0 bases, leaving 5 bases not matched to a gene. Germline loops: CDR1 SGHRS, CDR2 YFSETQ. This CDR3 has 15 amino acids. The CDR3 coding sequence is TGCGCCAGCGGGACGGGACAGGGGAGCACAGATACGCAGTATTTT. This sequence encodes CASGTGQGSTDTQYF.

The gene calls are TRBV30 and TRBJ2-7; TRBD1 matches 7 bases. Germline CDR1 and CDR2: GTSNPN and SVGIG (reference sequence). V lost 0 bases, J lost 2 bases, and 1 base stayed unmatched. There are 13 residues in the CDR3. CDR3 in amino acids: CAWSVGTAYEQYF. The CDR3 region has the DNA TGTGCCTGGAGTGTTGGGACAGCCTACGAGCAGTACTTC.

This clone appeared a single time. The rearrangement uses TRBV25-1 and TRBJ1-2; D call uncertain. Germline V gene sequence: CDR1 MGHDK, CDR2 SYGVNS. The CDR3 consists of 12 residues. Trimming removed 6 bases from V and 7 bases from J, with 12 bases in between. The CDR3 nucleotides read TGTGCCAGCAGCATAATGGCGGGTGGCTACACCTTC. This codes for CASSIMAGGYTF.

About this clone: Other nucleotide sequences in the sample specify the same CDR3. The chain has TRBV6-1 and TRBJ1-5; D is ambiguous. Looked up from germline, CDR1 is MNHNS and CDR2 is SASEGT. The CDR3 has 14 residues. Trimming took off 0 bases at V and 0 bases at J, with 3 bases between the two ends. The CDR3 DNA follows: TGTGCCAGCAGTGAAGCGCATAGCAATCAGCCCCAGCATTTT. The encoded protein is CASSEAHSNQPQHF.

This clone was seen a handful of times. The J gene is TRBJ2-7, the V gene TRBV18; possible D gene TRBD2, 6 bases. With 6 bases removed from V and 2 bases from J, the gap between germline ends came to 23 bases. CDR3 length: 17 residues. Per germline, CDR1 KGHSH and CDR2 LQKENI. The CDR3 nucleotides read TGTGCCAGCTCCCACGGACCGCGAACCACGGGGGCCTACGAGCAGTACTTC. Translating it yields CASSHGPRTTGAYEQYF.

This sequence joins TRBV4-1 and TRBJ2-3, with 7 nucleotides matching TRBD1. Per the germline V gene, CDR1 is MGHRA and CDR2 is YSYEKL. The junction had 14 bases not matched to a gene; V was cut back by 1 base and J by 7 bases. The CDR3 is made up of 17 amino acids. The CDR3 spells CASSQARTGLGPNTQYF. The CDR3 DNA sequence: TGCGCCAGCAGCCAAGCCCGGACAGGTCTAGGCCCCAATACGCAGTATTTT.

The chain employs TRBV5-1 and TRBJ2-7; 8 bases match TRBD2. V was pared by 4 bases and J by 0 bases, with 3 bases of the junction left unmatched. The CDR3 runs 14 residues. The germline V gene has CDR1 SGHRS and CDR2 YFSETQ. The DNA for the CDR3 is TGCGCCAGCAGCGACGGGACTAGCTCCTACGAGCAGTACTTC. Translation: CASSDGTSSYEQYF.

The rearrangement uses TRBV6-5 and TRBJ1-2; 7 bases map to TRBD1. The junction had 4 bases not matched to a gene; V was cut back by 5 bases and J by 7 bases. The CDR3 totals 12 residues. Germline CDR1 is MNHEY and CDR2 is SVGAGI. The DNA of the CDR3 is TGTGCCAGCAGTGCACAGGGGACTGGCTACACCTTC. Amino acids: CASSAQGTGYTF.

The genes are TRBV5-1 and TRBJ2-1; 10 nucleotides agree with TRBD2. The junction had 6 bases not matched to a gene; V was cut back by 0 bases and J by 9 bases. CDR3 length: 15 residues. The germline gives CDR1 SGHRS, CDR2 YFSETQ. In nucleotides, the CDR3 is TGCGCCAGCAGCTTGGTACTAGCGGGATCTTCTGAGCAGTTCTTC. Its translation: CASSLVLAGSSEQFF.

The chain has TRBV28 and TRBJ1-5; TRBD1 might be the D (6 bases). V shed 5 bases and J shed 4 bases, with 15 bases lying between them. The CDR3 covers 15 residues. The V gene's germline CDR1 is MDHEN and CDR2 SYDVKM. CDR3 amino acids: CASSPVRGRNQPQHF. DNA for the CDR3: TGTGCCAGCAGTCCTGTCAGGGGCCGGAATCAGCCCCAGCATTTT.

This chain connects TRBV29-1 to TRBJ2-3; the match to TRBD2 covers 12 bases. In germline, CDR1 is SQVTM, CDR2 ANQGSEA. Germline trimming cut 1 base from V and 1 base from J; bases unmatched to any gene: 0. CDR3 length equals 15 residues. CDR3 region: CSVEGLAGGTDTQYF. The CDR3 bases are TGCAGCGTTGAAGGACTAGCGGGGGGCACAGATACGCAGTATTTT.

The genes are TRBV20-1 and TRBJ1-4; perhaps TRBD1 as D (5 bases). The germline CDR1 and CDR2 sequences are DFQATT and SNEGSKA (reference sequence). The V end was cut by 3 bases, the J end by 16 bases, with 15 bases between. There are 11 residues in the CDR3. As DNA, the CDR3 is TGCAGTGCTAGCCAGGACAATCGGTGGTTTTTT. Translated: CSASQDNRWFF.

This sequence joins TRBV11-2 and TRBJ1-2, with 10 nucleotides matching TRBD1. Unmatched junction bases numbered 6, after V lost 5 bases and J lost 3 bases. The CDR3 covers 15 residues. The V gene's germline CDR1 is SGHAT and CDR2 FQNNGV. The CDR3 nucleotides read TGTGCCAGCAGCCTTGTTGGACAGGGGGACTATGGCTACACCTTC. Encoded protein: CASSLVGQGDYGYTF.